This note documents a single T cell receptor beta chain sequence. The specificity of this receptor is unknown. Per-base quality was not reported, and no clone a single base away is much larger than it. These data come from a study of T-cell memory formation after mild COVID-19 (dated by TCRdb to the early 2020s). General notes on the study: TCR sequence clusters from the two donors were largely donor specific. In a couple of donors, T-cell clones that expanded and contracted after mild COVID-19 were tracked by sequencing TCRalpha and TCRbeta repertoires over time. Two young, previously healthy adult volunteers made up the cohort, one male and one female. Points the paper makes about the study in general: Contracting CD4+ clones turned up mainly in the CM and EM memory subsets, whereas EMRA was where CD8+ clones were enriched. Balanced CD4/CD8 phenotypes were observed for clones contracting from day 15 to 85, whereas a bias towards CD4+ was observed for a second wave of clones expanding from day 15 to 37. Some responding clones were found in pre-infection memory, which suggests that pre-existing cross-reactive memory T cells took part in the SARS-CoV-2 response. Only a couple of mild cases were covered in the study, and larger cohorts including severe cases with pre-infection samples were considered necessary. Whether the second-wave clones peaking on day 37 were SARS-CoV-2 specific was not confirmed.

V loses 4 bases, J loses 4 bases, and the germline ends lie 17 bases apart. Based on the germline V gene, the CDR1 and CDR2 sequences are LGHNA and YSLEER. Spanning cysteine to phenylalanine, the CDR3 consists of 16 amino acids. Only the CDR3 part of the read is kept: 48 bases, read in frame from the first base. Sequencing relied on an Illumina NovaSeq 6000. TCRalpha and TCRbeta cDNA libraries were built by 5'RACE with constant-segment primers, adding sample barcodes and unique molecular identifiers. RNA was extracted from every sample with Trizol reagent. Libraries were amplified in two PCR steps, with a second sample barcode and Illumina TruSeq adapters added in the second step. The libraries were sequenced on an Illumina NovaSeq using 2 x 150 bp paired-end reads. In the paper's pipeline: The reads were demultiplexed and collapsed into UMI-guided consensus sequences using migec v1.2.7. Using mixcr v2.1.11, UMI consensuses were aligned to TRA and TRB V and J templates and then assembled into clonotypes. Expanded or contracted clonotypes were those called significant by both edgeR and NoisET, with noise models trained on biological replicates. For edgeR calls, the cutoffs were a false discovery rate-adjusted p below 0.01 and a log2 fold-change threshold of 1. As an exploratory analysis of dynamics, max-normalized trajectories of the 1000 most abundant clonotypes were examined by PCA with hierarchical clustering. The CD4 or CD8 phenotype of responding clones was assigned using the separately sequenced CD4+ and CD8+ repertoires. TCRdb reran the public reads through fastp at Q25 and MiXCR, keeping productive beta chains. Each entry is one CDR3 protein sequence, shown with its most common DNA and genes. TCRdb's processing, not the authors' own work, is the source of the V and J calls. A total of 300,000 to 350,000 distinct CDR3 sequences appear in this sample, 13% to 15% of them only once. Under 25% of the sample rests with the top ten.

Ficoll-Paque density gradient centrifugation was the method used to isolate PBMCs. The origin of this receptor is a man younger than 30 who had mild COVID-19 (a few samples of this study predate the infection). The sample titles of this study are shuffled in the database, so cell type and time point are left out; the donor was told from shared clones. The sequence joins TRBV4-3 to TRBJ1-3; TRBD1 is perhaps the D gene, given 6 matching bases. Sequenced sample: PBMCs or a T cell subset sorted from them (not recorded which). The DNA sequence is given as TGCGCCAGCAGCCCTGATCCCAGGGGAACAGGAAACACCATATATTTT. Translation gives CASSPDPRGTGNTIYF.